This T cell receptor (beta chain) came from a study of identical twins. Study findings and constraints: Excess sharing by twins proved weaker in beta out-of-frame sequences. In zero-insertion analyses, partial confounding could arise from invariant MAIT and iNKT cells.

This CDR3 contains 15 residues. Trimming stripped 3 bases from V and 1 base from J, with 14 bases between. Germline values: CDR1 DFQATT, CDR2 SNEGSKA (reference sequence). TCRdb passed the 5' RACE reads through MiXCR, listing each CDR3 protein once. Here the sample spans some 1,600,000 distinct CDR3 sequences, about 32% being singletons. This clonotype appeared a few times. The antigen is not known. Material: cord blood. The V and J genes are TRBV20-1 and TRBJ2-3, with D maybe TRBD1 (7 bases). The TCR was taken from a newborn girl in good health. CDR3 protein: CSARRDSRGTDTQYF. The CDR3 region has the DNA TGCAGTGCTAGGCGGGACAGCCGGGGCACAGATACGCAGTATTTT.